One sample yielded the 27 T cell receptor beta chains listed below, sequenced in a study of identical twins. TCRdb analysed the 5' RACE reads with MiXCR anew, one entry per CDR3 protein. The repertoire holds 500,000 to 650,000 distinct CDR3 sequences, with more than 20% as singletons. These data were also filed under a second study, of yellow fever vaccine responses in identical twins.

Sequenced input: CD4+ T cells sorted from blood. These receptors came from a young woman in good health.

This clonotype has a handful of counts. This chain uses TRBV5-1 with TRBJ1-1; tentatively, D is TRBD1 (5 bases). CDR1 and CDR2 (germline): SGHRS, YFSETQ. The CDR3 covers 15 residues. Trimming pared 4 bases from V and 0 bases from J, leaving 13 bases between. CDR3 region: CASSVWDRMNTEAFF. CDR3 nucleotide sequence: TGCGCCAGCAGCGTTTGGGACCGCATGAACACTGAAGCTTTCTTT.

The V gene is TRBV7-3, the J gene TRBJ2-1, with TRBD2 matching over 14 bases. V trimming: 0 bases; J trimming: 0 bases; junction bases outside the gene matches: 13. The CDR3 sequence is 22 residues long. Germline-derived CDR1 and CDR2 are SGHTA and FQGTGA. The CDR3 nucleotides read TGTGCCAGCAGCTTAACTCCGCCGGGACTAGCGGGAGTACCAAGCTCCTACAATGAGCAGTTCTTC. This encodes CASSLTPPGLAGVPSSYNEQFF.

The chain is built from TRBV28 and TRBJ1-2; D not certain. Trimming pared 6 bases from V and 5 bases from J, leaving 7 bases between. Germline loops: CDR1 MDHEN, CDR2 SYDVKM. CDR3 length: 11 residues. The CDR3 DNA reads TGTGCCAGCAGAGAGCCTTATGGCTACACCTTC. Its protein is CASREPYGYTF.

The CDR3 here is CASSPRILTGRSNQPQHF. In nucleotides, the CDR3 is TGTGCCAGCAGTCCCAGAATACTGACAGGGAGAAGCAATCAGCCCCAGCATTTT. The V call is TRBV6-1, the J call TRBJ1-5; TRBD1 aligns across 7 bases. The V segment lost 5 bases and the J segment 1 base; nucleotides outside the gene matches: 14. The CDR3 runs 18 residues. Germline-derived CDR1 and CDR2 are MNHNS and SASEGT.

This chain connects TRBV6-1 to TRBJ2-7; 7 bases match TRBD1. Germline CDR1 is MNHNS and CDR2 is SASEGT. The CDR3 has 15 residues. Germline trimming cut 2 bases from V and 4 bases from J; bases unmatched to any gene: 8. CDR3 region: CASSEPGQLPYEQYV. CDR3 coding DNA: TGTGCCAGCAGTGAACCGGGACAGCTTCCTTACGAGCAGTACGTC.

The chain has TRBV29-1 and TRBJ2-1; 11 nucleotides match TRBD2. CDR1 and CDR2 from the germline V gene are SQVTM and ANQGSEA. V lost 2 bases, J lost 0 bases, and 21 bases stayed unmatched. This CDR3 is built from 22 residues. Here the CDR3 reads CSVELPFTSGSPPRSSYNEQFF. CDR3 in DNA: TGCAGCGTTGAACTTCCATTCACTAGCGGGAGTCCCCCACGCAGCTCCTACAATGAGCAGTTCTTC.

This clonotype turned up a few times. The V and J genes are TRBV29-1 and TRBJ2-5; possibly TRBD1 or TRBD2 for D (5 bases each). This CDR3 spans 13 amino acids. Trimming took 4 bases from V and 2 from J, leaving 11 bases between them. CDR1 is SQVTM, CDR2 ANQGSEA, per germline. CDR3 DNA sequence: TGCAGCGTTGTCCGGGGCAAACAAGAGACCCAGTACTTC. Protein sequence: CSVVRGKQETQYF.

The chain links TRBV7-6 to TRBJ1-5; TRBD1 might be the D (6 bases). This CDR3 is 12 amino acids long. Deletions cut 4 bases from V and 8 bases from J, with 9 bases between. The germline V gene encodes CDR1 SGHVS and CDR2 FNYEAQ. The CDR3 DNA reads TGTGCCAGCAGCTCGCCAGGGGAGCCCCAGCATTTT. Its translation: CASSSPGEPQHF.

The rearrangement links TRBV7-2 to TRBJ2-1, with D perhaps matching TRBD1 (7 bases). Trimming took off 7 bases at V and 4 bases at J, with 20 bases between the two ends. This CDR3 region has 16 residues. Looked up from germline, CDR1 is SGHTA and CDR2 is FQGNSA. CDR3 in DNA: TGTGCCAGCACCCAATTCGGGGGACAGCTTTACAATGAGCAGTTCTTC. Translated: CASTQFGGQLYNEQFF.

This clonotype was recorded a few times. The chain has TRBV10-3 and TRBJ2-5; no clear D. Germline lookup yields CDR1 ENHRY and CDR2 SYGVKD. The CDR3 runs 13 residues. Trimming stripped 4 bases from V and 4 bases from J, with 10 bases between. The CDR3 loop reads CAISGAKTETQYF. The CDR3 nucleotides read TGTGCCATCAGTGGGGCAAAAACAGAGACCCAGTACTTC.

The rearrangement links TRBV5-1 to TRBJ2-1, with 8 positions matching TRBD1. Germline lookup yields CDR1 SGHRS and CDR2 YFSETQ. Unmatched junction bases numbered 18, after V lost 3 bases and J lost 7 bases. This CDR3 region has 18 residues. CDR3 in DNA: TGCGCCAGCAGCTGGACTATATCAGGGGGCAGGATCGGGAATGAGCAGTTCTTC. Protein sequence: CASSWTISGGRIGNEQFF.

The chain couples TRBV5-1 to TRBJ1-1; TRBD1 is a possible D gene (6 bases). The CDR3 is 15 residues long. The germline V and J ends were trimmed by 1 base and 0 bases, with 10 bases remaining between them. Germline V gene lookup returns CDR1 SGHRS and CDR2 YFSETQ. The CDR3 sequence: CASSLRGALNTEAFF. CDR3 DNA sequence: TGCGCCAGCAGCTTGCGGGGGGCGCTGAACACTGAAGCTTTCTTT.

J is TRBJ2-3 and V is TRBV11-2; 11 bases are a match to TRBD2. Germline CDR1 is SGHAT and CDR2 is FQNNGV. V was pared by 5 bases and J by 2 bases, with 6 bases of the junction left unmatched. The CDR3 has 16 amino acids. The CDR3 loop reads CASSPTSGSNTDTQYF. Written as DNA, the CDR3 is TGTGCCAGCAGCCCAACTAGCGGGAGCAACACAGATACGCAGTATTTT.

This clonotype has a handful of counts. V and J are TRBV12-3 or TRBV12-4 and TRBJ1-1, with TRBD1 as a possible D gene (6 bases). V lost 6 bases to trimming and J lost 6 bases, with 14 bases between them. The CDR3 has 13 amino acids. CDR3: CASRVGGTAEAFF. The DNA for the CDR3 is TGTGCCAGCAGGGTAGGGGGTACTGCTGAAGCTTTCTTT.

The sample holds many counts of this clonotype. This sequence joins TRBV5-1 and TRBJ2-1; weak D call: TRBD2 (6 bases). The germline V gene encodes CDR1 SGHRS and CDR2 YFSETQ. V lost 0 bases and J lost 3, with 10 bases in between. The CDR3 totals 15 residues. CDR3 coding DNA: TGCGCCAGCAGCTTGGACGGGGGTGGCTACAATGAGCAGTTCTTC. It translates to CASSLDGGGYNEQFF.

The CDR3 bases are TGCGCCAGCAGCTTGGAGCCCAGGGGGCTTCTGCGACCGGGACGGGCAGATACGCAGTATTTT. Translation: CASSLEPRGLLRPGRADTQYF. This chain links TRBV5-1 with TRBJ2-3, with TRBD1 identical over 8 bases. The germline V gene has CDR1 SGHRS and CDR2 YFSETQ. The CDR3 spans 21 residues. The J segment lost 4 bases and the V segment lost 0 bases, leaving 22 bases of the junction unmatched.

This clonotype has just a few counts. The CDR3 sequence is CATSDPGPISYEQYV. The DNA of the CDR3 is TGTGCCACCAGTGACCCCGGACCGATCTCCTACGAGCAGTACGTC. The chain recombines TRBV24-1 with TRBJ2-7; D gene uncertain. The CDR3 extends over 15 amino acids. V lost 4 bases, J lost 0 bases, and 12 bases lay in between. Germline CDR1 KGHDR, CDR2 SFDVKD.

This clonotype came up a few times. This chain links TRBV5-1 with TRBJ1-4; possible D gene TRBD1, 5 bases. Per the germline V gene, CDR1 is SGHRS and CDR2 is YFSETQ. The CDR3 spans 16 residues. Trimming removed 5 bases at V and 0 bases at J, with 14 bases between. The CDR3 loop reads CASRARSGSTNEKLFF. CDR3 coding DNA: TGCGCCAGCAGAGCCCGTTCAGGGTCAACTAATGAAAAACTGTTTTTT.

As DNA, the CDR3 is TGCGCCAGCAGCCAAGGACTAGCGGGACGAACCGGGGAGCTGTTTTTT. It encodes CASSQGLAGRTGELFF. This chain connects TRBV5-1 to TRBJ2-2; 12 bases fit TRBD2. Trimming at V came to 4 bases and at J to 5 bases, leaving 6 bases not matched to a gene. The CDR3 runs to 16 residues. Looked up from germline, CDR1 is SGHRS and CDR2 is YFSETQ.

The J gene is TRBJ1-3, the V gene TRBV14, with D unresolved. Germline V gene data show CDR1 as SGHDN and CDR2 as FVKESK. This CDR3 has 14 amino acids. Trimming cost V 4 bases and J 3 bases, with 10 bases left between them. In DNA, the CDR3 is TGTGCCAGCAGCCCCTGGACCGGTGGAAACACCATATATTTT. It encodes CASSPWTGGNTIYF.

CDR3 protein: CSVPQVGTEAFF. DNA for the CDR3: TGCAGCGTTCCTCAGGTGGGCACTGAAGCTTTCTTT. The J gene is TRBJ1-1, the V gene TRBV29-1; D gene uncertain. This CDR3 spans 12 amino acids. The germline V and J ends were trimmed by 5 bases and 4 bases, with 11 bases remaining between them. Germline V CDR1 and CDR2: SQVTM, ANQGSEA.

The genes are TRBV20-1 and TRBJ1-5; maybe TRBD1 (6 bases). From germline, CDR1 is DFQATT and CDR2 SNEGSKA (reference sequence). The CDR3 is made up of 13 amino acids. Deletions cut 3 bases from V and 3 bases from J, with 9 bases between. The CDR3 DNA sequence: TGCAGTGCTAGGGCAGGGGACAATCAGCCCCAGCATTTT. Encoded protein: CSARAGDNQPQHF.

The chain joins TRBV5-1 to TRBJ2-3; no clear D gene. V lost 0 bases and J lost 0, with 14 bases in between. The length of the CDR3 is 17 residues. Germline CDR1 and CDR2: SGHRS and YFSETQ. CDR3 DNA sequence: TGCGCCAGCAGCTTGGAAAACTCGACGGCTAGCACAGATACGCAGTATTTT. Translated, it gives CASSLENSTASTDTQYF.

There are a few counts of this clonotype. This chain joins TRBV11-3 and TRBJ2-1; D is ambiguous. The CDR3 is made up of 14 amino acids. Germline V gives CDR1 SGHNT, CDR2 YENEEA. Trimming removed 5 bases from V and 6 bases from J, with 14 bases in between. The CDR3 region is CASSDRISGNEQFF. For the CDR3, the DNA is TGTGCCAGCAGCGACCGGATTTCGGGCAATGAGCAGTTCTTC.

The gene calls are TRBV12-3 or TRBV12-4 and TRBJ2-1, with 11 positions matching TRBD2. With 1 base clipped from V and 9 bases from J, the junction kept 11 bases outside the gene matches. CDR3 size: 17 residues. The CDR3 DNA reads TGTGCCAGCAGTTTAGGGGCGACTAGCGGGAAAGGGGTTGAGCAGTTCTTC. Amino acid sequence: CASSLGATSGKGVEQFF.

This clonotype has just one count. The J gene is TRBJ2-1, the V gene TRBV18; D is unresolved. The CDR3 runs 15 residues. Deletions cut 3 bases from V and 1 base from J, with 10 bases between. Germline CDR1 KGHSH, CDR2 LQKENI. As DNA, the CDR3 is TGTGCCAGCTCACCTCCATCCGTTTCCTACAATGAGCAGTTCTTC. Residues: CASSPPSVSYNEQFF.

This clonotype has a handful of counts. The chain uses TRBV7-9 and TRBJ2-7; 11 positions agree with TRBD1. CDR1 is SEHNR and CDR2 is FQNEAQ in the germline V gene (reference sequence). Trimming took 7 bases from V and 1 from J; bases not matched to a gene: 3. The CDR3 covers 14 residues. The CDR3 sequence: CASKGQGASYEQYF. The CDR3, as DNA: TGTGCCAGCAAAGGACAGGGGGCATCCTACGAGCAGTACTTC.